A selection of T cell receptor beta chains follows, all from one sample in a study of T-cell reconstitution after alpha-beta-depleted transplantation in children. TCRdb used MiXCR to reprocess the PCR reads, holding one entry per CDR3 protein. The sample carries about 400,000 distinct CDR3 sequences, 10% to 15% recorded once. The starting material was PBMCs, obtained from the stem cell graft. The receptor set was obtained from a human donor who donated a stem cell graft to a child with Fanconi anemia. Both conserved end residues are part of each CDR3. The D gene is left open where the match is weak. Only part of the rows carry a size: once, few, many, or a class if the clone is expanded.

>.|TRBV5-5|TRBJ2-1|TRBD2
CASSLRAGGASYNEQFF
TGTGCCAGCAGCTTGCGAGCGGGGGGCGCCTCCTACAATGAGCAGTTCTTC
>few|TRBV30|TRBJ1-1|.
CAWSVGAPTEAFF
TGTGCCTGGAGTGTGGGTGCCCCCACTGAAGCTTTCTTT
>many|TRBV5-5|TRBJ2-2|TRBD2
CASSLRSGETGELFF
TGTGCCAGCAGCTTGAGGAGCGGGGAGACCGGGGAGCTGTTTTTT
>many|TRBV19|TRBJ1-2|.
CASSIRRVSPYGYTF
TGTGCCAGTAGTATTCGGCGGGTGTCACCTTATGGCTACACCTTC
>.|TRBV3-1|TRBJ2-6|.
CASSRGNRALFSGANVLTF
TGTGCCAGCAGCCGTGGGAACAGGGCACTCTTCTCTGGGGCCAACGTCCTGACTTTC
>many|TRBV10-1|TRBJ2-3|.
CASSESRGGLNTQYF
TGCGCCAGCAGTGAGTCGAGGGGGGGCCTGAATACGCAGTATTTT
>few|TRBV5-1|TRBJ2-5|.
CASSFGHGQETQYF
TGCGCCAGCAGCTTCGGTCACGGACAAGAGACCCAGTACTTC
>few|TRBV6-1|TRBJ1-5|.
CASSEAPGTQPQHF
TGTGCCAGCAGTGAAGCCCCGGGGACTCAGCCCCAGCATTTT
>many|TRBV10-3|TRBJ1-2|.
CATRQSQGMGYTF
TGTGCCACCAGACAGAGTCAAGGGATGGGCTACACCTTC
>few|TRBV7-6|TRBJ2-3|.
CASSDSPLGTQYF
TGTGCCAGCAGCGACTCCCCTTTGGGTACGCAGTATTTT
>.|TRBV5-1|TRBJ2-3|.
CASSKDTDTQYF
TGCGCCAGCAGCAAGGACACAGATACGCAGTATTTT
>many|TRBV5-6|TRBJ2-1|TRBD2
CASSFLAGAINEQFF
TGTGCCAGCAGCTTCCTAGCGGGGGCCATTAATGAGCAGTTCTTC
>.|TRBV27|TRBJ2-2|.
CASSFSKYTGELFF
TGTGCCAGCAGTTTTTCGAAATACACCGGGGAGCTGTTTTTT
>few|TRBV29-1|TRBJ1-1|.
CSVGDNGREAFF
TGCAGCGTCGGCGACAATGGCCGGGAAGCTTTCTTT
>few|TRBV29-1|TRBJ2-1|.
CSVERVYRNEQFF
TGCAGCGTTGAGAGGGTCTACCGCAATGAGCAGTTCTTC
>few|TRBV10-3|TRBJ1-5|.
CAISVEGYQPQHF
TGTGCCATCAGTGTCGAAGGGTACCAGCCCCAGCATTTT
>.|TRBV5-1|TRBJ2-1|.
CASSLNAGRAYNEQFF
TGCGCCAGCAGCTTGAATGCGGGGCGGGCCTACAATGAGCAGTTCTTC
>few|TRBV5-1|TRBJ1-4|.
CASRVGSGGSEKLFF
TGCGCCAGCCGGGTAGGATCCGGGGGGAGCGAAAAACTGTTTTTT
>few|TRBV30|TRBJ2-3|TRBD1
CAWSVWDRSTDTQYF
TGTGCCTGGAGTGTGTGGGACAGAAGCACAGATACGCAGTATTTT
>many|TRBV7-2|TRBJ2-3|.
CASSRVSHTQYF
TGTGCCAGCAGCCGCGTGAGTCATACGCAGTATTTT
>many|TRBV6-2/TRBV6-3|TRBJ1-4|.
CASSARDAGVTNEKLFF
TGTGCCAGCAGTGCCCGGGACGCGGGCGTAACTAATGAAAAACTGTTTTTT
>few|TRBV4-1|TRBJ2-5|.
CASSPSRLLEETQYF
TGCGCCAGCAGCCCCTCGAGGTTGCTTGAAGAGACCCAGTACTTC
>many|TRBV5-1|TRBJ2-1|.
CASSLGSHNEQFF
TGCGCCAGCAGCTTGGGCAGTCACAATGAGCAGTTCTTC
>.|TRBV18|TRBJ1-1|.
CASSLRTSIGTEAFF
TGTGCCAGCTCACTCCGGACGAGTATCGGCACTGAAGCTTTCTTT
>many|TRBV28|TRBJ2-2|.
CASSPPAVPGELFF
TGTGCCAGCAGCCCCCCGGCGGTCCCCGGGGAGCTGTTTTTT
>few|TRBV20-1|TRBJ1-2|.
CSAKTESNYGYTF
TGCAGTGCCAAGACAGAGTCTAACTATGGCTACACCTTC
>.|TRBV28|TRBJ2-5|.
CASSDATQETQYF
TGTGCCAGCAGTGACGCTACCCAAGAGACCCAGTACTTC
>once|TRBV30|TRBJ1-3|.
CAWRMGGTGNTIYF
TGTGCCTGGAGGATGGGAGGGACTGGAAACACCATATATTTT
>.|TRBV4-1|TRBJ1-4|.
CASSPEGGEKLFF
TGCGCCAGCAGCCCCGAGGGAGGGGAAAAACTGTTTTTT
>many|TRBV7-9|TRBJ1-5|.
CASSLVGSNQPQHF
TGTGCCAGCAGCTTAGTGGGTAGCAATCAGCCCCAGCATTTT
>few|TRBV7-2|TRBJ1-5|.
CASSLRANSNQPQHF
TGTGCCAGCAGCTTACGAGCAAATAGCAATCAGCCCCAGCATTTT
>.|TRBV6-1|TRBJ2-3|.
CASSGRTTDTQYF
TGTGCCTCTTCAGGGAGGACCACAGATACGCAGTATTTT
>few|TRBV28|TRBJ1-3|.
CASSFGERNFEATGNTIYF
TGTGCCAGCAGTTTTGGGGAGCGGAACTTCGAGGCAACTGGAAACACCATATATTTT
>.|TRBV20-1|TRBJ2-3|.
CSAKFYYTQYF
TGCAGTGCTAAGTTTTATTATACGCAGTATTTT
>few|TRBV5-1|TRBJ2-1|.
CASSHLGSNDEQFF
TGCGCCAGCAGCCACCTTGGTAGTAACGATGAGCAGTTCTTC
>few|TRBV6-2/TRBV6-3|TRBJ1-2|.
CASTHARVKGPNYGYTF
TGTGCCAGCACCCACGCGAGAGTCAAGGGGCCTAACTATGGCTACACCTTC
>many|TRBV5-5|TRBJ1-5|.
CASSFSGQQPNQPQHF
TGTGCCAGCAGCTTCTCTGGACAGCAACCCAATCAGCCCCAGCATTTT
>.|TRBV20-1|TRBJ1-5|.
CSAREQGLGQPQHF
TGCAGTGCTAGAGAACAAGGACTGGGCCAGCCCCAGCATTTT
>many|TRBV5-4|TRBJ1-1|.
CASSSRGESAFF
TGTGCCAGCAGCTCCCGCGGGGAATCGGCTTTCTTT
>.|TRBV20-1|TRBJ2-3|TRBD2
CSASGTSIDTQYF
TGCAGTGCTTCCGGGACTAGCATAGATACGCAGTATTTT
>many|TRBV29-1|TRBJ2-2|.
CSVEGGTSTGELFF
TGCAGCGTTGAAGGTGGGACATCCACCGGGGAGCTGTTTTTT
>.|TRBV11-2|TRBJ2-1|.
CASSLDQGGGLNEQFF
TGTGCCAGCAGCTTAGATCAAGGGGGGGGGCTCAATGAGCAGTTCTTC
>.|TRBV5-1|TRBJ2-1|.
CASSRGGVTAYNEQFF
TGCGCCAGCAGCCGGGGCGGGGTTACGGCCTACAATGAGCAGTTCTTC
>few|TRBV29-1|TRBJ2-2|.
CSVGATADTGELFF
TGCAGCGTTGGGGCGACTGCGGACACCGGGGAGCTGTTTTTT
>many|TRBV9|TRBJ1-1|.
CASSVEWGSTEAFF
TGTGCCAGCAGCGTAGAGTGGGGGAGCACTGAAGCTTTCTTT
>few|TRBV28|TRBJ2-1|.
CASSLGGGQVHEQFF
TGTGCCAGCAGTTTAGGGGGGGGCCAAGTCCATGAGCAGTTCTTC